This note documents a single T cell receptor beta chain sequence. This entry belongs to a study of blood T cell repertoires in COVID-19. Study as a whole: Sample material is recorded as cDNA or gDNA derived from T cells, B-cell-depleted T cells, or PBMCs.

In the source study's methods: It was from reference gene primer amplification that nucleated cell counts were estimated. The method was immunoSEQ multiplex PCR; TCRdb's version includes in-frame clones alone and lacks a portion of them. V, J and clone size are taken as reported in that table, and D and trimming were inferred from the DNA itself. The sample has 36,000 or so clones, 90% seen once. V was pared by 3 bases and J by 3 bases, with 8 bases between. Germline-derived CDR1 and CDR2 are SQVTM and ANQGSEA. There are 13 residues in the CDR3. This clonotype was sampled from a human donor in a cohort sampled during active COVID-19. The chain carries TRBV29-1 and TRBJ2-2; D perhaps matches TRBD2 (6 bases). The sample was peripheral blood. CDR3 bases: TGCAGCGTTGATAGCGGCCACACCGGGGAGCTGTTTTTT. Residues: CSVDSGHTGELFF.